Shown below are 5 T cell receptor beta chains from a single sample sequenced in a study of breast tumors, draining lymph nodes, adjacent tissues. Samples came from axillary lymph nodes draining the breast cancer. TCRdb processed the multiplex PCR reads anew with MiXCR; each CDR3 protein has one entry. The sample shows some 130,000 distinct CDR3 sequences, 20% to 25% of them seen only once. The material sequenced was axillary lymph node tissue. The receptor set was obtained from a female donor with breast cancer. Some clones in this sample may be carry-over from other donors' samples.

This clonotype was counted ten times or more. The gene calls are TRBV12-3 or TRBV12-4 and TRBJ2-7; perhaps TRBD2 as D (7 bases). CDR3 length: 14 residues. Trimming took 7 bases from V and 6 from J, leaving 19 bases between them. In nucleotides, the CDR3 is TGTGCCAGCAAGGCCACGGGGGGAGGGGGCGAGCAGTACTTC. This sequence encodes CASKATGGGGEQYF.

This clonotype was detected many times. The chain links TRBV19 to TRBJ2-1, with TRBD2 matching over 14 bases. Germline loops: CDR1 LNHDA, CDR2 SQIVND (reference sequence). Germline trimming cut 3 bases from V and 4 bases from J; bases unmatched to any gene: 5. The CDR3 spans 17 residues. The CDR3 DNA is TGTGCCAGTAGTATTCAGGGGACTAGCGGGAGTTACAATGAGCAGTTCTTC. This codes for CASSIQGTSGSYNEQFF.

V and J are TRBV28 and TRBJ2-6; D not certain. V lost 1 base, J lost 0 bases, and 1 base lay in between. Per germline, CDR1 MDHEN and CDR2 SYDVKM. The CDR3 contains 14 residues. The CDR3 sequence is CASSLYSGANVLTF. The CDR3 coding sequence is TGTGCCAGCAGTTTATACTCTGGGGCCAACGTCCTGACTTTC.

This clonotype was detected ten times or more. The chain couples TRBV7-9 to TRBJ2-1; D is ambiguous. The CDR3 is 13 amino acids. The germline CDR1 and CDR2 sequences are SEHNR and FQNEAQ (reference sequence). V gave up 3 bases and J gave up 4 bases, with 7 bases separating them. The CDR3 DNA reads as TGTGCCAGCAGCTTCGCAGCGTACAATGAGCAGTTCTTC. Translating gives CASSFAAYNEQFF.

This clonotype was detected many times. This chain joins TRBV2 and TRBJ2-7; possibly TRBD1 or TRBD2 for D (5 bases each). Trimming stripped 4 bases from V and 0 bases from J, with 13 bases between. Germline V gene lookup returns CDR1 SNHLY and CDR2 FYNNEI. The length of the CDR3 is 15 residues. The CDR3 here is CASSVHPGSSYEQYF. The CDR3 bases are TGTGCCAGCAGTGTTCATCCAGGGAGCTCCTACGAGCAGTACTTC.